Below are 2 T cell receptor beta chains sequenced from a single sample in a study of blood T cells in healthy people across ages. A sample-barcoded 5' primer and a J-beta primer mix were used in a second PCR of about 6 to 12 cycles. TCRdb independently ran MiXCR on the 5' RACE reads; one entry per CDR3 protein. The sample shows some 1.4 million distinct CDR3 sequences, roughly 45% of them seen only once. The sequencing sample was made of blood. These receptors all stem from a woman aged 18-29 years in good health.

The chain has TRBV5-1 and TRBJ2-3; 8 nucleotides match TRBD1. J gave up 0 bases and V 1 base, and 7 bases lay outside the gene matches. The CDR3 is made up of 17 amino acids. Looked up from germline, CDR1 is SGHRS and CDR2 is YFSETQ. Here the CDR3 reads CASSLRSGQGSTDTQYF. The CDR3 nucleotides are TGCGCCAGCAGCTTGAGGTCTGGACAGGGAAGCACAGATACGCAGTATTTT.

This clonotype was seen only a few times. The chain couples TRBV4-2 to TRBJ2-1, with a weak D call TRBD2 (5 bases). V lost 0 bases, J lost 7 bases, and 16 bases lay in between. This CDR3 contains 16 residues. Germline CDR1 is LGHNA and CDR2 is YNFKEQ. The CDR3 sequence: CASSQDLEGSLNEQFF. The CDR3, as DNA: TGTGCCAGCAGCCAAGACCTCGAAGGGAGTCTAAATGAGCAGTTCTTC.